The sequence of this TCR beta chain was determined in a study of shared clonotypes between healthy human individuals. On the study more broadly: A couple of female and a few male donors aged 18 to 49 were enrolled.

Ten immunoSEQ deep assay plates were used to sequence the DNA of unsorted PBMCs. Under the authors' procedure: From ImmunoSEQ came sequences covering only the junction and carrying no quality scores, so filtering differed. TCRdb's copy holds only in-frame clones and misses some; the assay was immunoSEQ multiplex PCR. The DNA gave D and trimming, while V, J and clone size come from that table. This sample has over 400,000 clones, with almost 80% found just once. The study's findings and limits: Investigators expected sequencing depth to affect clonotype sharing among donors.

Comments on this clone: Its antigen is unidentified. Within the sample, other DNA sequences also encode this same CDR3.

CDR1 is MGHRA, CDR2 YSYEKL, per germline. The CDR3 covers 16 residues. With 1 base removed from V and 0 bases from J, the gap between germline ends came to 9 bases. This TCR came from a woman aged 40 to 50 in good health. Some clones in this sample may be carry-over from other donors' samples. Material: PBMCs. This sequence joins TRBV4-1 and TRBJ1-4; D unresolved. This chain's CDR3 is CASSQGVTATNEKLFF. The CDR3 DNA is TGCGCCAGCAGCCAAGGGGTCACGGCAACTAATGAAAAACTGTTTTTT.